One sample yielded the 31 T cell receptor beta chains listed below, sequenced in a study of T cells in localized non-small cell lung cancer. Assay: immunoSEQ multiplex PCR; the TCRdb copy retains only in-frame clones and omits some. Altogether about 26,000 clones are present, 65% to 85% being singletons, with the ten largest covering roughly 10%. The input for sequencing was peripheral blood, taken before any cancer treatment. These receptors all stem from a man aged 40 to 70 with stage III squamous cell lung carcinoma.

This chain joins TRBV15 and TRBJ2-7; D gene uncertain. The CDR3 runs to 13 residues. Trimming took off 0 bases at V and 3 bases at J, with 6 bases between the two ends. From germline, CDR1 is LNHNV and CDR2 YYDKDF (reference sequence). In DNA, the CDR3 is TGTGCCACCAGCAGAGATCTCCTCTACGAGCAGTACTTC. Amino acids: CATSRDLLYEQYF.

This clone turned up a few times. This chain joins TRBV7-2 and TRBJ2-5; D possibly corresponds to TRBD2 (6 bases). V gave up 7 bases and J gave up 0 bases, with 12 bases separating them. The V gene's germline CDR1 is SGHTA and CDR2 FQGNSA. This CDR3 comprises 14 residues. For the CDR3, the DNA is TGTGCCAGCACCCCTGGCGGGGACCAAGAGACCCAGTACTTC. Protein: CASTPGGDQETQYF.

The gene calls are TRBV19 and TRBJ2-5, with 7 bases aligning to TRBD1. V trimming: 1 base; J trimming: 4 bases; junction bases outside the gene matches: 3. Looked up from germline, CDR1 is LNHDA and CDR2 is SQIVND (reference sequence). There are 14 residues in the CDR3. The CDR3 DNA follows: TGTGCCAGTAGTATAGGGTCAGGGGGAGAGACCCAGTACTTC. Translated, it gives CASSIGSGGETQYF.

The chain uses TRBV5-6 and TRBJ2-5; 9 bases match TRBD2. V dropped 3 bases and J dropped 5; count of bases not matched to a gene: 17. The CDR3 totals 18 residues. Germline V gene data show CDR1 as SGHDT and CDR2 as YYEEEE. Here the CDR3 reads CASSSSLAGYPIRETQYF. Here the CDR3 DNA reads TGTGCCAGCAGCTCGTCCCTAGCGGGGTATCCTATCCGCGAGACCCAGTACTTC.

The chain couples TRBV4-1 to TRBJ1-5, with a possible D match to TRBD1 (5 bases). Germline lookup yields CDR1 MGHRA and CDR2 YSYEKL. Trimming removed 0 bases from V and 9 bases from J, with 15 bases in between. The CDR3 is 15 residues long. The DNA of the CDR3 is TGCGCCAGCAGCCAAGATTCACAGCCCGGGGGGCCCCAGCATTTT. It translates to CASSQDSQPGGPQHF.

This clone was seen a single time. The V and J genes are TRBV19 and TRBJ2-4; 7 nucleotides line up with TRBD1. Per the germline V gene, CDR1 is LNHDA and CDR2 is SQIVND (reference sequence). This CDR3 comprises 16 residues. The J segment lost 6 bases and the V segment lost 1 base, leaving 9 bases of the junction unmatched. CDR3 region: CASSIGGQRTGNIQYF. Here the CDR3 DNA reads TGTGCCAGTAGTATAGGGGGACAGAGGACGGGAAACATTCAGTACTTC.

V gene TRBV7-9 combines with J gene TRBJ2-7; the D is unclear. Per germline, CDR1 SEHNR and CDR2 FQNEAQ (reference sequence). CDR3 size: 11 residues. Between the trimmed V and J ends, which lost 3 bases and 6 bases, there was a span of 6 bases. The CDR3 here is CASSFGSEQYF. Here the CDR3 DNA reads TGTGCCAGCAGCTTTGGGTCCGAGCAGTACTTC.

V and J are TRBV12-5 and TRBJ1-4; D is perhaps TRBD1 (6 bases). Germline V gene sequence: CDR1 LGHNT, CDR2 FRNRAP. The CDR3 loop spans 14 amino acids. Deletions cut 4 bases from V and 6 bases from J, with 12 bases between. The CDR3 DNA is TGTGCTAGTGGTTCAGGGGCCAGTCATGAAAAACTGTTTTTT. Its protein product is CASGSGASHEKLFF.

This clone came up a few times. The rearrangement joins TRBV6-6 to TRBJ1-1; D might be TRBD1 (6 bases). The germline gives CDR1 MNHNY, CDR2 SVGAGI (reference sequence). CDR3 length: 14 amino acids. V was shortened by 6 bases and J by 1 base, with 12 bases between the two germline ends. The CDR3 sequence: CASRGGGENTEAFF. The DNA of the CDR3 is TGTGCCAGCAGGGGAGGGGGGGAGAACACTGAAGCTTTCTTT.

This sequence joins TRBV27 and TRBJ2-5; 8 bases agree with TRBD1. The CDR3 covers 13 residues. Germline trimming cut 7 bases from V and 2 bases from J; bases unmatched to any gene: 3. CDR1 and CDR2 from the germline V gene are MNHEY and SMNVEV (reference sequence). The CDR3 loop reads CASKRTGQETQYF. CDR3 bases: TGTGCCAGCAAGCGGACAGGGCAAGAGACCCAGTACTTC.

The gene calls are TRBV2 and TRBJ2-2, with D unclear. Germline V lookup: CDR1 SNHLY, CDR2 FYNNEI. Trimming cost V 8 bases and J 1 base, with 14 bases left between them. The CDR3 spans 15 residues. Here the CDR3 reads CASGRSVGNTGELFF. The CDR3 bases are TGTGCCAGCGGTCGGAGCGTGGGGAACACCGGGGAGCTGTTTTTT.

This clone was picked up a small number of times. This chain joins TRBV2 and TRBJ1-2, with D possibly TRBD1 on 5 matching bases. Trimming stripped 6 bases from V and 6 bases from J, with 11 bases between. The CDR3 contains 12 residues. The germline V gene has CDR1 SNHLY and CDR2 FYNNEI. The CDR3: CASSPRDHGYTF. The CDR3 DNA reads TGTGCCAGCAGCCCCAGGGACCATGGCTACACCTTC.

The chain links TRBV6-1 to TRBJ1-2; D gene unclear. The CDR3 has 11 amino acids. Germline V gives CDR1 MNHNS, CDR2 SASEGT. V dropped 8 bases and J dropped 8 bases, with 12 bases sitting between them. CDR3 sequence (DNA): TGTGCCAGCGGCAACACGTGGGGCTACACCTTC. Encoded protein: CASGNTWGYTF.

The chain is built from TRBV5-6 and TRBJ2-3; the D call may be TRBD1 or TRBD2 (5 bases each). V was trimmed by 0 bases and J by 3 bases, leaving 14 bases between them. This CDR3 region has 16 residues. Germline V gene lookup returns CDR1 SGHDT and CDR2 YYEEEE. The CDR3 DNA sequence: TGTGCCAGCAGCTTGGGAGGGGTTCCGGGGACAGATACGCAGTATTTT. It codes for CASSLGGVPGTDTQYF.

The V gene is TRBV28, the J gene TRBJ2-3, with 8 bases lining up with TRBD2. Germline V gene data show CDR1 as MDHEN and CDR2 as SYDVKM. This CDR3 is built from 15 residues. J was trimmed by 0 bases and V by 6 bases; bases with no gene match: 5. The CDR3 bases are TGTGCCAGCAGAAGCCCTAGCGGGAGCACAGATACGCAGTATTTT. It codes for CASRSPSGSTDTQYF.

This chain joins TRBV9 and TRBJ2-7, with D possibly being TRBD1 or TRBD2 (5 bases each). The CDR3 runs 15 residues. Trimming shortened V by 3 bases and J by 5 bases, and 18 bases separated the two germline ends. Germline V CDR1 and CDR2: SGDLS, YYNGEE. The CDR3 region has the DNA TGTGCCAGCAGCGCGGGAAGAGGGGTGGTAAACGAGCAGTACTTC. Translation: CASSAGRGVVNEQYF. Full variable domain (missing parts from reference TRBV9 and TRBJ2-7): DSGVTQTPKHLITATGQRVTLRCSPRSGDLSVYWYQQSLDQGLQFLIQYYNGEERAKGNILERFSAQQFPDLHSELNLSSLELGDSALYFCASSAGRGVVNEQYFGPGTRLTVT.

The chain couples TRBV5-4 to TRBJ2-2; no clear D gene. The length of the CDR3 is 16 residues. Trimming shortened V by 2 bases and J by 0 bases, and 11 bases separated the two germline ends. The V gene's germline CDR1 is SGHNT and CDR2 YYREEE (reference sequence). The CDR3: CASSFLRLANTGELFF. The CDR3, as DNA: TGTGCCAGCAGCTTCCTCAGGCTTGCGAACACCGGGGAGCTGTTTTTT.

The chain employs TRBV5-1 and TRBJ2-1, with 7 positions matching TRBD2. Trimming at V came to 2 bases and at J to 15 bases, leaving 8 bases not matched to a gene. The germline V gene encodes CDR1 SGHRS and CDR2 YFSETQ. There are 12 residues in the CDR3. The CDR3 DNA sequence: TGCGCCAGCAGCTTCGCAACCGGGAGGTGGTTCTTC. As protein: CASSFATGRWFF.

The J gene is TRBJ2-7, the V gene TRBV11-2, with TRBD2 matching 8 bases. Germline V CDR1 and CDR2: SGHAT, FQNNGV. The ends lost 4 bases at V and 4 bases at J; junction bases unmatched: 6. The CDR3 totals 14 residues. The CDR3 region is CASSYPGGVYEQYV. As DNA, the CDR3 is TGTGCCAGCAGCTACCCGGGGGGGGTGTACGAGCAGTACGTC.

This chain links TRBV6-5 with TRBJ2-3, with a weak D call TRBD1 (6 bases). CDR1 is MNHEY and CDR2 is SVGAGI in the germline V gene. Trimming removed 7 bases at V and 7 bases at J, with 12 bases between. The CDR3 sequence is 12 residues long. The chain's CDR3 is CASIGQPNTQYF. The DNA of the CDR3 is TGTGCCAGCATAGGACAGCCCAATACGCAGTATTTT.

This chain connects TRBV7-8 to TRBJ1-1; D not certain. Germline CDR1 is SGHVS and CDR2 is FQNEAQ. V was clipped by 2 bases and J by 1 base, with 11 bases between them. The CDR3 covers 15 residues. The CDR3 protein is CASSLMPIQNTEAFF. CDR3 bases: TGTGCCAGCAGCTTAATGCCTATACAGAACACTGAAGCTTTCTTT. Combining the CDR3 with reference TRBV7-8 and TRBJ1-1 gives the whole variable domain GAGVSQSPRYKVAKRGQDVALRCDPISGHVSLFWYQQALGQGPEFLTYFQNEAQLDKSGLPSDRFFAERPEGSVSTLKIQRTQQEDSAVYLCASSLMPIQNTEAFFGQGTRLTVV.

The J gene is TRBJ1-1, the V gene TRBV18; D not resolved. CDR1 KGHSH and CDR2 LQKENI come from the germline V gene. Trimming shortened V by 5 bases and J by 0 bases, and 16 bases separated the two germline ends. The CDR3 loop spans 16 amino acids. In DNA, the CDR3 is TGTGCCAGCTCAAGGAAGGATGGCGTACTGAACACTGAAGCTTTCTTT. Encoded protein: CASSRKDGVLNTEAFF.

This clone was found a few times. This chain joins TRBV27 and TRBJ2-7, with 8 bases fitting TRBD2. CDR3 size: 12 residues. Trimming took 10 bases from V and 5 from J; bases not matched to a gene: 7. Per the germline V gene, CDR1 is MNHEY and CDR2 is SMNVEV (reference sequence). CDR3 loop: CATSGTSNEQYF. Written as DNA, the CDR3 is TGTGCCACCTCCGGGACTAGTAACGAGCAGTACTTC.

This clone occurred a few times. The CDR3 coding sequence is TGTGCCAGCAGTTACCGCACGGGATCCTATGGCTACACCTTC. Its protein product is CASSYRTGSYGYTF. This rearrangement joins TRBV6-5 to TRBJ1-2, with unresolved D. Trimming cost V 2 bases and J 4 bases, with 11 bases left between them. Germline loops: CDR1 MNHEY, CDR2 SVGAGI. The CDR3 runs to 14 residues.

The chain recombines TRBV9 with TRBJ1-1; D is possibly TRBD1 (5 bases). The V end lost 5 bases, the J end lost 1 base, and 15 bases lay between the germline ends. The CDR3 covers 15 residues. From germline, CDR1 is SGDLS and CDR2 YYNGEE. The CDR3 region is CASRPLMGGNTEAFF. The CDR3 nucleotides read TGTGCCAGCAGGCCCTTAATGGGGGGGAACACTGAAGCTTTCTTT.

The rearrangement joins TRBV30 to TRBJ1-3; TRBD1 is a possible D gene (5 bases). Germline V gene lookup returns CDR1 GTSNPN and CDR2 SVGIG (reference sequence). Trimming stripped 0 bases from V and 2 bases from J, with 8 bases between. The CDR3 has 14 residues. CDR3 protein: CAWSVGRAGNTIYF. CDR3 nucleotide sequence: TGTGCCTGGAGTGTGGGCAGGGCTGGAAACACCATATATTTT.

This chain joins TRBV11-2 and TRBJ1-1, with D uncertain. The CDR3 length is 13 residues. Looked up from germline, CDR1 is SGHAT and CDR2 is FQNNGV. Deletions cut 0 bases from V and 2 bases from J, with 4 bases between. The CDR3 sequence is CASSLDLNTEAFF. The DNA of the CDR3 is TGTGCCAGCAGCTTAGATCTTAACACTGAAGCTTTCTTT.

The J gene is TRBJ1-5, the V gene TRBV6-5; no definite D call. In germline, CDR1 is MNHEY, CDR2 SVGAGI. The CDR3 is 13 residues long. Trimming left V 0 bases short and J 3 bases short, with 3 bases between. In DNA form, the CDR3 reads TGTGCCAGCAGTTACTCGCCCAATCAGCCCCAGCATTTT. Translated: CASSYSPNQPQHF.

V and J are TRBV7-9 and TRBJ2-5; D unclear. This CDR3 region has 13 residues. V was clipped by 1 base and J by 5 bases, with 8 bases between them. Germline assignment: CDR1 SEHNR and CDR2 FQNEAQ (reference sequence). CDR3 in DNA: TGTGCCAGCAGCTTAGTTGCCATGGAGACCCAGTACTTC. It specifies CASSLVAMETQYF.

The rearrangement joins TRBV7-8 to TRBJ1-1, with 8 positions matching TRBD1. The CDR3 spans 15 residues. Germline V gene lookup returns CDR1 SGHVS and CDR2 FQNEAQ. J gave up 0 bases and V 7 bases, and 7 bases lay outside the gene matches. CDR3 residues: CASIQGAFVNTEAFF. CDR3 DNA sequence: TGTGCCAGCATCCAGGGGGCATTTGTGAACACTGAAGCTTTCTTT.

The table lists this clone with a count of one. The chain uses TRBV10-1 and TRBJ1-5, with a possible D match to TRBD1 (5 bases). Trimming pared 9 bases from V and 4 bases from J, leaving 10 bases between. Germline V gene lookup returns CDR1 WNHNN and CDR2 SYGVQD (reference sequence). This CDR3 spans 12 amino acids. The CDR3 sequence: CARRDGNQPQHF. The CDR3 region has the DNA TGCGCCAGAAGGGACGGGAATCAGCCCCAGCATTTT.